Below, 2 T cell receptor beta chains from the same sample are listed, as sequenced in a study of control samples from healthy donors and cancer patients. TCRdb keeps only in-frame clones here, not all; method: immunoSEQ multiplex PCR. The profile shows roughly 50,000 clones, approximately 94% of them singletons. Sample: blood. Every receptor here comes from a man aged 25-45 years in good health.

The V gene is TRBV27, the J gene TRBJ1-5; D gene ambiguous. Trimming pared 3 bases from V and 2 bases from J, leaving 11 bases between. The CDR3 has 15 amino acids. Germline-derived CDR1 and CDR2 are MNHEY and SMNVEV (reference sequence). CDR3 bases: TGTGCCAGCAGTTTTCAAGGGAGCGGCAATCAGCCCCAGCATTTT. Translating gives CASSFQGSGNQPQHF.

The V call is TRBV9, the J call TRBJ1-4, with D unclear. V lost 0 bases and J lost 6, with 18 bases in between. This CDR3 has 17 residues. Germline assignment: CDR1 SGDLS and CDR2 YYNGEE. CDR3 region: CASSVAPGSNSDEKLFF. The CDR3 DNA follows: TGTGCCAGCAGCGTAGCCCCGGGAAGCAACTCGGATGAAAAACTGTTTTTT.